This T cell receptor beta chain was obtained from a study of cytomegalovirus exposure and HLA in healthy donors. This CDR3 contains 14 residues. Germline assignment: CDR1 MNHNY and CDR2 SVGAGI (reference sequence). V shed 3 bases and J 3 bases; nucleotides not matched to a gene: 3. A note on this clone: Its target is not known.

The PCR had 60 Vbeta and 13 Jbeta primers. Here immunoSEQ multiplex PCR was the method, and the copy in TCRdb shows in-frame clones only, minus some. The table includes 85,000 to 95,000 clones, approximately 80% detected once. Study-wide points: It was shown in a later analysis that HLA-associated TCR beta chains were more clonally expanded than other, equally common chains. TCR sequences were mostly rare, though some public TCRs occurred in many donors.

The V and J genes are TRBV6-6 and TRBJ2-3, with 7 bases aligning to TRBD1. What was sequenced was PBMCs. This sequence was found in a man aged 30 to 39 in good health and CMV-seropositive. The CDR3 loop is CASSYRTGTDTQYF. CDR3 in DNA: TGTGCCAGCAGTTATCGGACAGGAACAGATACGCAGTATTTT.